This TCR beta chain was sequenced for a study of post-analysis software for immune sequencing data (dated by TCRdb to 2015 to 2017). Concerning the study at large: Recorded disease courses included relapsing-remitting, secondary progressive and progressive-relapsing multiple sclerosis, with some patients lacking subtype annotation. Patient repertoires were compared against 10 to 12 previously published healthy control repertoires from donors aged roughly 6 to 28 years. A subset of samples was prepared in parallel using single-end sample barcoding, then pooled and co-amplified after Illumina adapter ligation.

CDR1 and CDR2, looked up from the germline V gene (reference sequence), are SEHNR and FQNEAQ. V lost 5 bases and J lost 2 bases; the stretch between them is 22 bases long. The CDR3 spans 18 residues, from the cysteine through the phenylalanine. CDR3 DNA is the only sequence kept; it has 54 bases, read in frame from the first base. Details on this clonotype: Its recognized antigen is unknown. Per-nucleotide qualities are absent, and no much larger clonotype sits a single base away.

Preparation of the library involved PCR. Sequencer: Illumina HiSeq 2500. To reduce PCR and sequencing biases, unique molecular identifiers were built into the TCR beta cDNA libraries. Roughly 500,000 cDNA molecules were obtained per 1 to 10 million input T cells, so each molecule approximated one T cell. Patient libraries were prepared and sequenced with the same protocol used for the earlier healthy control dataset. Samples belonging to the same batch were prepared together, multiplexed and sequenced on a shared HiSeq lane. Per the authors' processing: MIGEC handled the raw barcoded reads, throwing out single-read molecular identifier groups before consensus assembly and CDR3 extraction. VDJtools was used for post-analysis of the clonotype tables, and diversity was normalized by down-sampling every dataset to the size of the smallest sample. To correct batch-related cross-sample contamination, repertoire overlap clustering matched CDR3 amino acid sequences but not nucleotide sequences. TCRdb ran its own pipeline on the public reads, namely fastp trimming at Q25 and MiXCR clone calling, and kept in-frame beta chains. Entries that share a CDR3 protein sequence are merged under the most common genes and DNA. The V and J calls, along with clone size, are taken from TCRdb and not from the paper's own processing. In this sample the table shows fewer than 700,000 distinct CDR3 sequences, roughly two fifths of which occur a single time. Together, the top ten hold roughly 1.8% of the sample.

To demonstrate the VDJtools post-analysis software, the study profiled TCR beta repertoires from the peripheral blood of 13 young patients with multiple sclerosis. Multiple sclerosis patients were children and adolescents aged about 6 to 16 years. Results the study describes overall, beyond this receptor: When samples were clustered directly using the F measure, samples prepared in the same batch co-clustered strongly, which prompted a batch-effect correction. Normalized Chao1 diversity was significantly lower in multiple sclerosis patients than controls, suggesting substantial peripheral T-cell clonal expansion. Patients showed significantly higher frequencies than controls for roughly 5 TRBV segments, among them TRBV5-6, TRBV5-1 and TRBV20-1. The control group was slightly older than the multiple sclerosis patient group.

This clonotype originated in a girl aged 10-17 years with multiple sclerosis. The V and J genes are TRBV7-9 and TRBJ2-1, and TRBD1 may be the D gene, going by 6 matching bases. The specimen sequenced was blood. The CDR3 region reads CASSREKLGTQTYNEQFF. The DNA sequence follows: TGTGCCAGCAGCCGCGAAAAACTCGGGACACAGACCTACAATGAGCAGTTCTTC.